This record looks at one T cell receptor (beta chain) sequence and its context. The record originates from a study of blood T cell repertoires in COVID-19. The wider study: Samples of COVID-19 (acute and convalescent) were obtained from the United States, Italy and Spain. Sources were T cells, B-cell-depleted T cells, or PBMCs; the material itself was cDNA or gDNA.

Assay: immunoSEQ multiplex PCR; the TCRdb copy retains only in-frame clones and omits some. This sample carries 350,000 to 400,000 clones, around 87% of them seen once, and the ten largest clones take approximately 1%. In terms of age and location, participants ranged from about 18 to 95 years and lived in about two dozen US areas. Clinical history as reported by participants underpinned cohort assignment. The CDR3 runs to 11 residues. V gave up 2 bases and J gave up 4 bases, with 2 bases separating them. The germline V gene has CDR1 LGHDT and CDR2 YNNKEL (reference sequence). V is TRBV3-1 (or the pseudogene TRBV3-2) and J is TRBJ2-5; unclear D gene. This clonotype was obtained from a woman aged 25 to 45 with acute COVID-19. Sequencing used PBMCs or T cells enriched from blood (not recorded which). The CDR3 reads CASSQLETQYF. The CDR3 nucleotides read TGTGCCAGCAGCCAACTAGAGACCCAGTACTTC.